One and the same sample provided the 9 T cell receptor beta chains below, sequenced in a study of T cells in Graves' hyperthyroidism and ophthalmopathy. There were TCR beta CDR3 regions amplified from RNA transcripts. First-round RT-PCR of the TCR CDR3 relied on the HTBI primer set. TCRdb reprocessed the multiplex PCR reads with MiXCR, giving one entry per CDR3 protein. The data contain fewer than 750,000 distinct CDR3 sequences, roughly 46% of them seen just once; the ten biggest clones take up around 8%. Sequencing input: peripheral blood or thyroid tissue (not recorded which). The receptors shown here come from a woman aged 18-29 years with Graves' hyperthyroidism.

This clonotype was detected ten times or more. V usage is TRBV20-1 and J usage is TRBJ1-4; D might be TRBD1 (5 bases). Germline CDR1 is DFQATT and CDR2 is SNEGSKA (reference sequence). CDR3 length: 14 amino acids. V lost 4 bases and J lost 5, with 14 bases in between. CDR3 sequence: CSAIAGAVNEKLFF. In nucleotides, the CDR3 is TGCAGTGCTATCGCCGGGGCCGTGAATGAAAAACTGTTTTTT.

This clonotype appeared many times. CDR3 nucleotides: TGTGCCTGGAGTGTACGTCGAAAAGGAAACACCATATATTTT. Amino acids: CAWSVRRKGNTIYF. The chain is built from TRBV30 and TRBJ1-3; D remains ambiguous. V lost 0 bases and J lost 4, with 10 bases in between. The CDR3 is made up of 14 amino acids. CDR1 and CDR2 from the germline V gene are GTSNPN and SVGIG (reference sequence). The full variable domain, in which reference TRBV30 and TRBJ1-3 provide the parts outside the CDR3, is SQTIHQWPATLVQPVGSPLSLECTVEGTSNPNLYWYRQAAGRGLQLLFYSVGIGQISSEVPQNLSASRPQDRQFILSSKKLLLSDSGFYLCAWSVRRKGNTIYFGEGSWLTVV.

For this clonotype: It may be a read error: a sequence one base away is much more abundant. The J gene is TRBJ1-4, the V gene TRBV15; D perhaps matches TRBD1 (6 bases). The V and J ends lost 1 base and 0 bases respectively, with 9 bases between them. This CDR3 spans 16 amino acids. The germline gives CDR1 LNHNV, CDR2 YYDKDF (reference sequence). The CDR3 DNA sequence: TGTGCCACCAGCAGAGGCGGGACACCAACTAATGAAAAACTGTTTTTT. It specifies CATSRGGTPTNEKLFF.

The chain uses TRBV14 and TRBJ2-5; TRBD2 matches at 14 bases. CDR1 SGHDN and CDR2 FVKESK come from the germline V gene. V lost 2 bases and J lost 4; bases outside the gene matches: 6. There are 17 residues in the CDR3. CDR3 sequence: CASSQLSTSGRGETQYF. As DNA, the CDR3 is TGTGCCAGCAGCCAACTATCGACTAGCGGGAGGGGAGAGACCCAGTACTTC.

The V call is TRBV20-1, the J call TRBJ1-2, with D tentatively TRBD1 (6 bases). This CDR3 is 13 amino acids long. V was clipped by 8 bases and J by 4 bases, with 17 bases between them. Germline values: CDR1 DFQATT, CDR2 SNEGSKA (reference sequence). CDR3 loop: CSYARGGTYGYTF. The DNA for the CDR3 is TGCAGTTACGCTAGGGGGGGGACCTATGGCTACACCTTC.

The rearrangement joins TRBV29-1 to TRBJ1-1; 7 nucleotides agree with TRBD1. The V gene end was trimmed by 7 bases and the J gene end by 7 bases; junction bases not matched to a gene: 9. Germline V gene lookup returns CDR1 SQVTM and CDR2 ANQGSEA. This CDR3 has 12 amino acids. For the CDR3, the DNA is TGCAGCGGTGGGACAGCTGAGCTTGAAGCTTTCTTT. The encoded protein is CSGGTAELEAFF.

This chain links TRBV29-1 with TRBJ2-7; D gene uncertain. Germline-derived CDR1 and CDR2 are SQVTM and ANQGSEA. The CDR3 sequence is 13 residues long. The chain's CDR3 is CSQPGRSSYEQYF. Here the CDR3 DNA reads TGCAGTCAACCCGGGCGAAGCTCCTACGAGCAGTACTTC.

This clonotype has at least ten counts. The chain combines TRBV7-9 with TRBJ1-1; TRBD1 matches at 8 bases. Germline CDR1 reads SEHNR; CDR2 reads FQNEAQ (reference sequence). This CDR3 region has 16 residues. J gave up 0 bases and V 4 bases, and 7 bases lay outside the gene matches. The CDR3 region is CASSSDRGNMNTEAFF. The CDR3, as DNA: TGTGCCAGCAGCTCTGACAGGGGCAACATGAACACTGAAGCTTTCTTT.

This clonotype was found many times. The rearrangement links TRBV7-9 to TRBJ2-7; 9 positions match TRBD1. The CDR3 totals 14 residues. V lost 5 bases to trimming and J lost 6 bases; unmatched junction nucleotides: 8. Germline V gene sequence: CDR1 SEHNR, CDR2 FQNEAQ (reference sequence). The CDR3 loop is CASSVGTGQREQYF. For the CDR3, the DNA is TGTGCCAGCAGCGTCGGGACAGGGCAACGCGAGCAGTACTTC.